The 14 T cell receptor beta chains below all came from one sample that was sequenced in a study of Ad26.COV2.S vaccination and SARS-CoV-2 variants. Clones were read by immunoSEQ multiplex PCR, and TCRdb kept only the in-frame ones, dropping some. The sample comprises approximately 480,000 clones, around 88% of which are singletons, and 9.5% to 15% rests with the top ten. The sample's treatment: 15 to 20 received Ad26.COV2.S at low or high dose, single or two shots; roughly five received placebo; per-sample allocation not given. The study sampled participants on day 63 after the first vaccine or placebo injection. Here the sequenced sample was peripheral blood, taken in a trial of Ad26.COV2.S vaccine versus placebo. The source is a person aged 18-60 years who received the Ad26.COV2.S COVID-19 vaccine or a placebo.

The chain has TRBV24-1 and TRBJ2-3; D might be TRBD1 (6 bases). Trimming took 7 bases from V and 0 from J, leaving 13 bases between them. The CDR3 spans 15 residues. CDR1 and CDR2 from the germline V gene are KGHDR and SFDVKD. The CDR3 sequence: CATSPWGPSTDTQYF. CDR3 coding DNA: TGTGCCACCAGCCCATGGGGGCCCAGCACAGATACGCAGTATTTT.

The CDR3 spells CASSGAGHEQYF. CDR3 nucleotide sequence: TGTGCCAGCAGCGGTGCGGGCCACGAGCAGTACTTC. V usage is TRBV2 and J usage is TRBJ2-7, with a possible D match to TRBD2 (5 bases). Germline V gives CDR1 SNHLY, CDR2 FYNNEI. This CDR3 has 12 residues. V was cut by 6 bases and J by 5 bases, with 11 bases left in between.

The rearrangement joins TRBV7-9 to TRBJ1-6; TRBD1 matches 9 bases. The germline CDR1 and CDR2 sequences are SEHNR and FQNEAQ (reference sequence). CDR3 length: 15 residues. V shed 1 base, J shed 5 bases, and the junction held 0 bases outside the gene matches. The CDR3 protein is CASSLGDRDNSPLHF. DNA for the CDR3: TGTGCCAGCAGCTTAGGGGACAGGGATAATTCACCCCTCCACTTT.

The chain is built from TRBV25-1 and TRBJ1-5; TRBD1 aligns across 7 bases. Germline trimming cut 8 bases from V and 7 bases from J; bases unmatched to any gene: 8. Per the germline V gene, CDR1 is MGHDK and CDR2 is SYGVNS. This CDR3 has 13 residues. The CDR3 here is CASGDRVGQPQHF. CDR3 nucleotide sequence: TGTGCCAGCGGCGACAGGGTCGGACAGCCCCAGCATTTT.

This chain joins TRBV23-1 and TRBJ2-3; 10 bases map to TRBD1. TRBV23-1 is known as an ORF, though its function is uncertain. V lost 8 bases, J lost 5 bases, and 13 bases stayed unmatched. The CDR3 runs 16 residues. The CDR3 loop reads CASQNTGTGEVDTQYF. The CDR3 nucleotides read TGCGCCAGCCAGAACACCGGGACAGGGGAAGTAGATACGCAGTATTTT.

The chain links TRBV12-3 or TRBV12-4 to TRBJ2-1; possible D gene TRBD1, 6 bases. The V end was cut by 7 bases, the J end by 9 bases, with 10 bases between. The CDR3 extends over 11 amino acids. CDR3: CASKDRSEQFF. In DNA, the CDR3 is TGTGCCAGCAAAGACAGGTCTGAGCAGTTCTTC.

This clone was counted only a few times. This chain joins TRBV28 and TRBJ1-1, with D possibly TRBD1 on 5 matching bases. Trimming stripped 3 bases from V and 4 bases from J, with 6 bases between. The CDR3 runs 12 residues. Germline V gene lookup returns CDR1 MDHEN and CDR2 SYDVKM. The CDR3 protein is CASSLGVTEAFF. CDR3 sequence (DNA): TGTGCCAGCAGTTTGGGGGTCACTGAAGCTTTCTTT.

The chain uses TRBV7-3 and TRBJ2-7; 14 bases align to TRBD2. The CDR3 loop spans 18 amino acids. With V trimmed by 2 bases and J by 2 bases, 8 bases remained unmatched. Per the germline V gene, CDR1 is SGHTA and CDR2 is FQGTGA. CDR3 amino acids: CASSLVKRTSGGPYEQYF. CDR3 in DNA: TGTGCCAGCAGCTTAGTAAAAAGGACTAGCGGGGGGCCCTACGAGCAGTACTTC.

CDR3 sequence reads: CSVEDLQGRERGTQYF. CDR3 DNA: TGCAGCGTTGAAGATCTACAGGGTAGGGAGAGAGGGACCCAGTACTTC. The chain joins TRBV29-1 to TRBJ2-5; D perhaps matches TRBD1 (6 bases). Germline V gene data show CDR1 as SQVTM and CDR2 as ANQGSEA. V was pared by 0 bases and J by 7 bases, with 21 bases between. The CDR3 has 16 amino acids.

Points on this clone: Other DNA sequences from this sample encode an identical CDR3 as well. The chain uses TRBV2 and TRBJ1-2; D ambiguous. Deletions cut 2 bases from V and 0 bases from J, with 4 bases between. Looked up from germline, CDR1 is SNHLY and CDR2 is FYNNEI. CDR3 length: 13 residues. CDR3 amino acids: CASSELANYGYTF. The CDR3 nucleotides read TGTGCCAGCAGTGAATTGGCTAACTATGGCTACACCTTC.

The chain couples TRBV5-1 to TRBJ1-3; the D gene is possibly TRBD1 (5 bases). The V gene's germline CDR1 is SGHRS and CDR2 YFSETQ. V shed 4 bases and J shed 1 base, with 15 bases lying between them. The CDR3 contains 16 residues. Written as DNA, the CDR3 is TGCGCCAGCAGCCTCTCCGTCGGGGCTTCTGGAAACACCATATATTTT. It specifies CASSLSVGASGNTIYF.

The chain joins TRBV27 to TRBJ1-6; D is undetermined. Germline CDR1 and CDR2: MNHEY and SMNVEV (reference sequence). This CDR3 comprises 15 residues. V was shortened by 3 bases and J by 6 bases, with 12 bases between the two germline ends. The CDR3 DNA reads TGTGCCAGCAGTTTTTCCCGGACGGTTAATTCACCCCTCCACTTT. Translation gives CASSFSRTVNSPLHF.

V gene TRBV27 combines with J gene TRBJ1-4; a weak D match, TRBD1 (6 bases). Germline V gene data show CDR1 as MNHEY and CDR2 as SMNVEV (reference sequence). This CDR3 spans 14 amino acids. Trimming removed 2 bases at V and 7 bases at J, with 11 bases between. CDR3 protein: CASSLAGAGEKLFF. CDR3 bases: TGTGCCAGCAGTTTAGCGGGGGCAGGTGAAAAACTGTTTTTT.

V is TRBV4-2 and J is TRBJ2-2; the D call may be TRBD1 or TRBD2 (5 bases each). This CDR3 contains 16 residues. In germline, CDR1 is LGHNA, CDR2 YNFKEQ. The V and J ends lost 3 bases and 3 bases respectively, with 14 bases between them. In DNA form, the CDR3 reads TGTGCCAGCAGCCAGGGGTTGAGGGGAGACACCGGGGAGCTGTTTTTT. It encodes CASSQGLRGDTGELFF.